A selection of T cell receptor beta chains follows, all from one sample in a study of somatic mutations in cytotoxic T cells in rheumatoid arthritis. Clones were sequenced by immunoSEQ multiplex PCR, and TCRdb holds only the in-frame ones, with some missing. Among about 11,000 clones listed, under 80% were seen once. Sample: CD8+ T cells sorted from blood. The receptors here all came from a man between 65 and 85 years old in good health. Both conserved end residues are part of each CDR3. The D gene is left open where the match is weak. Clone size is given for some rows only: seen once, a few or many times, or a class if the clone is expanded.

>TRBJ2-2|NA|NA|TRBV4-1
CASSQGQFTGELFF
TGCGCCAGCAGCCAAGGCCAGTTCACCGGGGAGCTGTTTTTT
>TRBJ2-1|NA|NA|TRBV23-1
CASSQSSGQTILEQFF
TGCGCCAGCAGTCAATCAAGTGGTCAGACGATATTAGAGCAGTTCTTC
>TRBJ2-7|TRBD1|NA|TRBV4-1
CASSQSGTGGYEQYF
TGCGCCAGCAGCCAATCCGGGACAGGGGGCTACGAGCAGTACTTC
>TRBJ2-1|NA|NA|TRBV27
CASSLTSRGYNEQFF
TGTGCCAGCAGTTTAACTAGTAGAGGCTACAATGAGCAGTTCTTC
>TRBJ1-1|NA|NA|TRBV5-1
CASSQEPGMFNTEAFF
TGCGCCAGCAGCCAAGAGCCCGGGATGTTCAACACTGAAGCTTTCTTT
>TRBJ1-2|NA|few|TRBV5-1
CASSLAGMDGYTF
TGCGCCAGCAGCTTGGCAGGGATGGATGGCTACACCTTC
>TRBJ2-2|NA|NA|TRBV27
CASSFGWSSAAGELFF
TGTGCCAGCAGTTTTGGGTGGAGTAGCGCCGCCGGGGAGCTGTTTTTT
>TRBJ1-4|TRBD1|NA|TRBV6-1
CASSEGQGRANEKLFF
TGTGCCAGCAGTGAAGGACAGGGGCGAGCTAATGAAAAACTGTTTTTT
>TRBJ2-1|TRBD2|NA|TRBV6-6
CASSYTSGGIFNEQFF
TGTGCCAGCAGTTACACTAGCGGGGGGATTTTCAATGAGCAGTTCTTC
>TRBJ2-1|NA|NA|TRBV4-3
CASSGGRSSYNEQFF
TGCGCCAGCAGCGGGGGGCGGAGCTCCTACAATGAGCAGTTCTTC
>TRBJ1-2|TRBD1|NA|TRBV6-1
CASSEMKGASYGYTF
TGTGCCAGCAGTGAGATGAAGGGGGCTTCCTATGGCTACACCTTC
>TRBJ1-3|NA|NA|TRBV27
CASSLMAAGSGNTIYF
TGTGCCAGCAGTTTAATGGCGGCAGGGTCGGGAAACACCATATATTTT
>TRBJ2-5|NA|NA|TRBV13
CASSGSGRGEETQYF
TGTGCCAGCAGCGGCAGCGGGCGGGGTGAAGAGACCCAGTACTTC
>TRBJ2-5|TRBD1|NA|TRBV12-5
CASGEDREETQYF
TGTGCTAGTGGTGAGGACAGGGAAGAGACCCAGTACTTC
>TRBJ1-1|TRBD1|once|TRBV5-1
CASSVWDRGSAEAFF
TGCGCCAGCAGCGTGTGGGACAGGGGATCCGCTGAAGCTTTCTTT
>TRBJ2-1|TRBD2|once|TRBV4-1
CASSPEVGLAQFF
TGCGCCAGCAGCCCTGAAGTAGGACTAGCGCAGTTCTTC
>TRBJ1-2|NA|NA|TRBV28
CASRNLFSVNYGYTF
TGTGCCAGCAGGAACCTATTCAGTGTCAACTATGGCTACACCTTC